These 12 T cell receptor beta chains came from one sample sequenced in a study of CD8 T cells in Susac syndrome (dated by TCRdb to the late 2010s). Library method: the immunoSEQ multiplex PCR assay. RNA was extracted using the RNeasy kit, and roughly 0.5 to 1 microgram was reverse transcribed with random hexamers. TCRdb's own reprocessing of the public reads used fastp at Q25 and MiXCR and kept productive beta chains. Entries are consolidated by CDR3 protein sequence, retaining the most common genes and DNA. The sample table holds 160,000 or so distinct CDR3 sequences, of which around 95% were seen once. Of the sample, 0.13% is held by the ten largest clones. Sequencing was carried out using CD4+ T cells from PBMCs. Source of these receptors: a human donor in good health.

The J gene is TRBJ2-7, the V gene TRBV5-1; a possible D gene is TRBD1 (5 bases). The CDR3 is made up of 15 amino acids. Looked up from germline, CDR1 is SGHRS and CDR2 is YFSETQ. V was clipped by 5 bases and J by 0 bases, with 15 bases between them. The CDR3: CASSPSPDSSYEQYF. CDR3 sequence (DNA): TGCGCCAGCAGTCCCTCCCCCGACAGCTCCTACGAGCAGTACTTC.

The rearrangement joins TRBV11-2 to TRBJ1-5; D gene ambiguous. CDR3 size: 13 residues. Per germline, CDR1 SGHAT and CDR2 FQNNGV. The germline V and J ends were trimmed by 3 bases and 4 bases, with 7 bases remaining between them. The CDR3: CASSFTNNQPQHF. The CDR3 bases are TGTGCCAGCAGCTTTACGAATAATCAGCCCCAGCATTTT.

CDR3 DNA: TGTGCCACCAGTGATTCCCAAAGGCCGGGGACCGGGGAGCTGTTTTTT. This encodes CATSDSQRPGTGELFF. The chain links TRBV24-1 to TRBJ2-2, with TRBD2 as a possible D gene (5 bases). Looked up from germline, CDR1 is KGHDR and CDR2 is SFDVKD. The CDR3 extends over 16 amino acids. The V end was cut by 2 bases, the J end by 5 bases, with 14 bases between.

CDR3 sequence: CSASRTSGGTDTQYF. The CDR3 DNA is TGCAGTGCTTCCCGGACTAGCGGGGGCACAGATACGCAGTATTTT. The chain carries TRBV20-1 and TRBJ2-3, with 12 bases that match TRBD2. Germline-derived CDR1 and CDR2 are DFQATT and SNEGSKA (reference sequence). CDR3 length: 15 amino acids. The J segment lost 1 base and the V segment lost 5 bases, leaving 4 bases of the junction unmatched.

V usage is TRBV5-6 and J usage is TRBJ2-7; D may be TRBD2 (5 bases). This CDR3 contains 14 residues. Germline CDR1 is SGHDT and CDR2 is YYEEEE. The V end was cut by 1 base, the J end by 3 bases, with 11 bases between. This chain's CDR3 is CASSLYGLYYEQYF. As DNA, the CDR3 is TGTGCCAGCAGCTTGTATGGACTTTACTACGAGCAGTACTTC.

The CDR3 reads CASQLAGGSETQYF. CDR3 sequence (DNA): TGTGCCAGCCAACTAGCGGGGGGATCGGAGACCCAGTACTTC. The chain recombines TRBV2 with TRBJ2-5, with 12 bases identical to TRBD2. The CDR3 has 14 amino acids. Germline-derived CDR1 and CDR2 are SNHLY and FYNNEI. The V gene end was trimmed by 8 bases and the J gene end by 5 bases; junction bases not matched to a gene: 6. The whole variable domain, filled in from reference TRBV2 and TRBJ2-5, reads EPEVTQTPSHQVTQMGQEVILRCVPISNHLYFYWYRQILGQKVEFLVSFYNNEISEKSEIFDDQFSVERPDGSNFTLKIRSTKLEDSAMYFCASQLAGGSETQYFGPGTRLLVL.

In its sample, this clonotype was seen a few times. The rearrangement joins TRBV5-1 to TRBJ2-5; D not certain. There are 13 residues in the CDR3. The germline V and J ends were trimmed by 0 bases and 2 bases, with 5 bases remaining between them. Per the germline V gene, CDR1 is SGHRS and CDR2 is YFSETQ. CDR3 sequence reads: CASSLAPQETQYF. The CDR3 DNA reads TGCGCCAGCAGCTTGGCCCCTCAAGAGACCCAGTACTTC.

V gene TRBV3-1 combines with J gene TRBJ1-1, with no clear D. V was cut by 4 bases and J by 7 bases, with 10 bases left in between. Germline V gene data show CDR1 as LGHDT and CDR2 as YNNKEL (reference sequence). The CDR3 runs 12 residues. CDR3 sequence (DNA): TGTGCCAGCAGCCTTGCCGGGAATGAAGCTTTCTTT. This codes for CASSLAGNEAFF.

V gene TRBV9 combines with J gene TRBJ1-1; maybe TRBD1 (5 bases). Deletions cut 2 bases from V and 7 bases from J, with 18 bases between. Germline CDR1 is SGDLS and CDR2 is YYNGEE. This CDR3 comprises 15 residues. CDR3 in amino acids: CASSVRGDRGDEAFF. CDR3 coding DNA: TGTGCCAGCAGCGTTAGGGGCGACCGAGGCGATGAAGCTTTCTTT.

The chain couples TRBV7-2 to TRBJ1-2; no clear D gene. Germline V gene data show CDR1 as SGHTA and CDR2 as FQGNSA. This CDR3 has 11 amino acids. V was cut by 3 bases and J by 7 bases, with 6 bases left in between. CDR3 loop: CASSFWIGYTF. CDR3 in DNA: TGTGCCAGCAGCTTTTGGATTGGCTACACCTTC.

The genes are TRBV23-1 and TRBJ1-1; D not resolved. TRBV23-1 is reported as an ORF; its role is uncertain. V shed 4 bases and J shed 1 base, with 13 bases lying between them. CDR3 length equals 15 residues. The CDR3 reads CASSRSREGNTEAFF. In nucleotides, the CDR3 is TGCGCCAGCAGTCGATCCCGCGAAGGGAACACTGAAGCTTTCTTT.

The chain has TRBV29-1 and TRBJ2-2, with D perhaps matching TRBD1 (5 bases). The germline V gene has CDR1 SQVTM and CDR2 ANQGSEA. V gave up 1 base and J gave up 7 bases, with 10 bases separating them. The CDR3 covers 13 residues. CDR3 loop: CSVEARVSGELFF. The CDR3 DNA follows: TGCAGCGTTGAAGCCAGGGTCAGCGGGGAGCTGTTTTTT.